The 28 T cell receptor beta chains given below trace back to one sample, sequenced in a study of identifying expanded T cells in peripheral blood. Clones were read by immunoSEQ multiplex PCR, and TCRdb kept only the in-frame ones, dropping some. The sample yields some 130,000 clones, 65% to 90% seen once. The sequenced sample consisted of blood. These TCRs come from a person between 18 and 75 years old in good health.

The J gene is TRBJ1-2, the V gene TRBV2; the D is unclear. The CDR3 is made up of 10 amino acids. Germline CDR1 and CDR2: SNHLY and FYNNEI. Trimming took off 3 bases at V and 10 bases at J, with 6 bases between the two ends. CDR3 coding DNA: TGTGCCAGCAGTGACGGACCCTACACCTTC. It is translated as CASSDGPYTF.

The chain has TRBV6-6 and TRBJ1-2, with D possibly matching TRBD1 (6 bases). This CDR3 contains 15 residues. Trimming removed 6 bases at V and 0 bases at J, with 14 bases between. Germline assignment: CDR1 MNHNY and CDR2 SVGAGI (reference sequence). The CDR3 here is CASRRGDQANYGYTF. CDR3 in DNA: TGTGCCAGCAGAAGGGGGGACCAAGCTAACTATGGCTACACCTTC.

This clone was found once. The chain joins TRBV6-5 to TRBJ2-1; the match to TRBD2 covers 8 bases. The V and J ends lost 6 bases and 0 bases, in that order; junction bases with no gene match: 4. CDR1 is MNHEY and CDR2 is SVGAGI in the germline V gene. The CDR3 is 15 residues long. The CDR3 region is CASSVAGSSYNEQFF. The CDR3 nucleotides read TGTGCCAGCAGCGTAGCGGGGAGCTCCTACAATGAGCAGTTCTTC.

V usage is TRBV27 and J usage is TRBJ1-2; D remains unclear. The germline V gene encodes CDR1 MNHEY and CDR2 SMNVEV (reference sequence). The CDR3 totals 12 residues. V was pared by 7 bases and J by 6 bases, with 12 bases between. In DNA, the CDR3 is TGTGCCAGCATCCGGGATTTCAATGGCTACACCTTC. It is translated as CASIRDFNGYTF.

The CDR3 DNA reads TGCAGCGCCCTTGGGGGACAGGGGGCTTACGAGCAGTACTTC. Protein sequence: CSALGGQGAYEQYF. The rearrangement joins TRBV29-1 to TRBJ2-7; the match to TRBD1 covers 12 bases. Per the germline V gene, CDR1 is SQVTM and CDR2 is ANQGSEA. The CDR3 runs to 14 residues. V lost 7 bases, J lost 4 bases, and 8 bases stayed unmatched.

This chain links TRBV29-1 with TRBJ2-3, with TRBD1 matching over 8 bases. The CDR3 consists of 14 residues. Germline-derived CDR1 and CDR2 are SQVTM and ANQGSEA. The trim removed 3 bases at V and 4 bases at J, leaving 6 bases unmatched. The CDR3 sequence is CSVEAGGAPDTQYF. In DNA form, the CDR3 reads TGCAGCGTTGAGGCAGGGGGCGCCCCAGATACGCAGTATTTT.

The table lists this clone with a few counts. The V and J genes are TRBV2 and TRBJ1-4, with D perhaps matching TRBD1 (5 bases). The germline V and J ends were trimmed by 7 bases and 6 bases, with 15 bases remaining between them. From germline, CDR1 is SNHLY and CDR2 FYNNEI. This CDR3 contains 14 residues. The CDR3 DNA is TGTGCCAGCAAGCCCCGGGGGGGGGATGAAAAACTGTTTTTT. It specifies CASKPRGGDEKLFF. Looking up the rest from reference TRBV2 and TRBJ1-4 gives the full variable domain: EPEVTQTPSHQVTQMGQEVILRCVPISNHLYFYWYRQILGQKVEFLVSFYNNEISEKSEIFDDQFSVERPDGSNFTLKIRSTKLEDSAMYFCASKPRGGDEKLFFGSGTQLSVL.

The CDR3 loop is CASSSAQAGNTIYF. The CDR3 nucleotides read TGTGCCAGCAGTTCGGCGCAGGCTGGAAACACCATATATTTT. The chain is built from TRBV28 and TRBJ1-3; D unclear. V was trimmed by 4 bases and J by 2 bases, leaving 9 bases between them. Germline V gives CDR1 MDHEN, CDR2 SYDVKM. This CDR3 is built from 14 residues.

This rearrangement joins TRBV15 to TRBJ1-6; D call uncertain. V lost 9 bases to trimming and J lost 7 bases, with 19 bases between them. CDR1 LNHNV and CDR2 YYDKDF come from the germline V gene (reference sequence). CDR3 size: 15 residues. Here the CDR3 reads CATVSGGSGNSPLHF. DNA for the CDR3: TGTGCCACAGTTAGCGGCGGTTCGGGAAATTCACCCCTCCACTTT. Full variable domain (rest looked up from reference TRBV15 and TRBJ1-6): DAMVIQNPRYQVTQFGKPVTLSCSQTLNHNVMYWYQQKSSQAPKLLFHYYDKDFNNEADTPDNFQSRRPNTSFCFLDIRSPGLGDTAMYLCATVSGGSGNSPLHFGNGTRLTVT.

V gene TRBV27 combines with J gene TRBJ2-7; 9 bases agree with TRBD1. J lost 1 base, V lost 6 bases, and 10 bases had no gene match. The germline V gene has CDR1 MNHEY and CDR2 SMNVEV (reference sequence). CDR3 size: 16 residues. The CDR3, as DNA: TGTGCCAGCAGGCTAACGGACAGGGGAAGTTCCTACGAGCAGTACTTC. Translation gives CASRLTDRGSSYEQYF.

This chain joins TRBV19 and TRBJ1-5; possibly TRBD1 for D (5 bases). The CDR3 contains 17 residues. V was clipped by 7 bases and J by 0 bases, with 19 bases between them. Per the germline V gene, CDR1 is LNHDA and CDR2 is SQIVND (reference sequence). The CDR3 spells CASKMRTTVNSNQPQHF. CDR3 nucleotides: TGTGCCAGTAAAATGAGGACAACCGTTAATAGCAATCAGCCCCAGCATTTT.

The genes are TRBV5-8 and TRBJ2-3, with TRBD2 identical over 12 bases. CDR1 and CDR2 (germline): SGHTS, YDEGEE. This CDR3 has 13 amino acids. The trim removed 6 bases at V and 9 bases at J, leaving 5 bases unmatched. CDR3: CASISSGRDTQYF. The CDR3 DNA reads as TGTGCCAGCATCTCTAGCGGGAGGGACACGCAGTATTTT.

In DNA form, the CDR3 reads TGTGCCAGCAGCTCAGGAGAGACCCAGTACTTC. Translated, it gives CASSSGETQYF. The V and J genes are TRBV5-4 and TRBJ2-5, with no clear D. V lost 3 bases, J lost 4 bases, and 4 bases lay in between. This CDR3 region has 11 residues. Looked up from germline, CDR1 is SGHNT and CDR2 is YYREEE (reference sequence).

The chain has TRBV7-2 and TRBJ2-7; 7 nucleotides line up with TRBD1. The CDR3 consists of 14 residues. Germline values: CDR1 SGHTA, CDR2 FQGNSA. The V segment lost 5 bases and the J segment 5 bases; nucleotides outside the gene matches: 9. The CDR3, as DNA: TGTGCCAGCAGCCGCACAGACAGGGCCGACGAGCAGTACTTC. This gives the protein CASSRTDRADEQYF.

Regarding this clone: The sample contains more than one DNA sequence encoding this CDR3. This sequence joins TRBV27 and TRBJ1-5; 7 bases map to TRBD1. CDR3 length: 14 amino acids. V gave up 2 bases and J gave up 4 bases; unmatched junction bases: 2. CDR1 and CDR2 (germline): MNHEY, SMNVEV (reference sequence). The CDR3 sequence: CASSLGRGNQPQHF. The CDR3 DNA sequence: TGTGCCAGCAGTTTAGGCAGGGGGAATCAGCCCCAGCATTTT.

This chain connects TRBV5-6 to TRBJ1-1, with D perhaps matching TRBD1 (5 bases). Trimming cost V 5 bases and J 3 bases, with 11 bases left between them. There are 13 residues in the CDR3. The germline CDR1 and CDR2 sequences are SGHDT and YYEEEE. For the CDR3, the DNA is TGTGCCAGCAGGTATGGAGGGGACACTGAAGCTTTCTTT. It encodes CASRYGGDTEAFF. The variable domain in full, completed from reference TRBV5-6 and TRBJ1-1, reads DAGVTQSPTHLIKTRGQQVTLRCSPKSGHDTVSWYQQALGQGPQFIFQYYEEEERQRGNFPDRFSGHQFPNYSSELNVNALLLGDSALYLCASRYGGDTEAFFGQGTRLTVV.

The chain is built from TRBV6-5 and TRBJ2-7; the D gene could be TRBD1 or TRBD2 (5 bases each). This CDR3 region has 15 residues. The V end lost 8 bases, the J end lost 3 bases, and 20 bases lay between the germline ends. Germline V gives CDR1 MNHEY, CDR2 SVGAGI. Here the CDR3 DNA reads TGTGCCAGCTCTTTCCGGGGCAGGGCACACTACGAGCAGTACTTC. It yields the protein CASSFRGRAHYEQYF.

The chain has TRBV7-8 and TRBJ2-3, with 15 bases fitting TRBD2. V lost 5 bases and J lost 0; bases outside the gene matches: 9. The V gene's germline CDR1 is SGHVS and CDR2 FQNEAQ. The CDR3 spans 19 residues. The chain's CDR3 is CASSNPGLAGGASTDTQYF. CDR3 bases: TGTGCCAGCAGCAATCCGGGACTAGCGGGGGGTGCTAGCACAGATACGCAGTATTTT. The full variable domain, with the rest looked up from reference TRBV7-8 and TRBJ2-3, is GAGVSQSPRYKVAKRGQDVALRCDPISGHVSLFWYQQALGQGPEFLTYFQNEAQLDKSGLPSDRFFAERPEGSVSTLKIQRTQQEDSAVYLCASSNPGLAGGASTDTQYFGPGTRLTVL.

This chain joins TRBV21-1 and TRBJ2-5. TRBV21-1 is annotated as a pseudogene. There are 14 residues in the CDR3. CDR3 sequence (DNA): TGTGCCAGCAGCAAGGTCGAAGGATGGGAGACCCAGTACTTC. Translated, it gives CASSKVEGWETQYF.

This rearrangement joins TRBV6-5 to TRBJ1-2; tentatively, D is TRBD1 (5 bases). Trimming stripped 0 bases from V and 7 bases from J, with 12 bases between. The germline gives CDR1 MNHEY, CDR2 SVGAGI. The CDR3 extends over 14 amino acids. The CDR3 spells CASSYSTGRRGYTF. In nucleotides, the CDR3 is TGTGCCAGCAGTTACTCTACGGGGCGGCGTGGCTACACCTTC.

CDR3 residues: CASSSTKASGGLAEAFF. The CDR3, as DNA: TGTGCCAGCAGCTCAACGAAGGCATCAGGGGGCTTGGCTGAAGCTTTCTTT. The chain employs TRBV11-2 and TRBJ1-1; 8 bases line up with TRBD1. J lost 6 bases, V lost 4 bases, and 16 bases had no gene match. Germline values: CDR1 SGHAT, CDR2 FQNNGV. This CDR3 comprises 17 residues.

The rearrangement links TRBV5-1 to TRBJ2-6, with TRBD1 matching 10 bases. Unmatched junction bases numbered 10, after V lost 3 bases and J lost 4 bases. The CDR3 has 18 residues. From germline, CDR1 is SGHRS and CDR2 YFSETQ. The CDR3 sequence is CASSSPRQGARGANVLTF. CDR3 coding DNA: TGCGCCAGCAGCTCGCCTCGACAGGGGGCGCGGGGGGCCAACGTCCTGACTTTC.

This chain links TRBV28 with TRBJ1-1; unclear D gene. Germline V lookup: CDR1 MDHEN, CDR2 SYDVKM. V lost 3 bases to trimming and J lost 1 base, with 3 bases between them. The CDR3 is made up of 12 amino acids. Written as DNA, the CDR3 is TGTGCCAGCAGTTTTTGGAACACTGAAGCTTTCTTT. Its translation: CASSFWNTEAFF.

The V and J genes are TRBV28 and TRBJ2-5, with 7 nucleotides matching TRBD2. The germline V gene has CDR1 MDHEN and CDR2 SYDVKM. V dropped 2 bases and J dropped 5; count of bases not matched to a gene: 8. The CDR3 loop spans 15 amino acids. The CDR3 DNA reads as TGTGCCAGCAGTTTACTCTCCAGCGGGGCGGAGACCCAGTACTTC. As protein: CASSLLSSGAETQYF.

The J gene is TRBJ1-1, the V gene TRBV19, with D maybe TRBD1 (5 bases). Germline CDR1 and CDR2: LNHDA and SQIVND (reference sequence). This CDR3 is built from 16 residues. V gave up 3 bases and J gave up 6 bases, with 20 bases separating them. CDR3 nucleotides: TGTGCCAGTAGTATGGGTCGGCTGGGGGATCGCGCTGAAGCTTTCTTT. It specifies CASSMGRLGDRAEAFF.

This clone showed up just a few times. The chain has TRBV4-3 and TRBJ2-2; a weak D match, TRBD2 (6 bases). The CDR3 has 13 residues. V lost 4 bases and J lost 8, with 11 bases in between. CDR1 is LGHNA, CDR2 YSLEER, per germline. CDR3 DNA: TGCGCCAGCAGCCCCCGACTAGGAGGGGAGCTGTTTTTT. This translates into CASSPRLGGELFF.

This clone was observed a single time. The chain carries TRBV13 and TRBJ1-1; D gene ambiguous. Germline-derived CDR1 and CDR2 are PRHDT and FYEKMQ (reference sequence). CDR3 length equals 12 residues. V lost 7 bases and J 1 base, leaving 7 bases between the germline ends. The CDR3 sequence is CASMKENTEAFF. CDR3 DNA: TGTGCCAGCATGAAGGAGAACACTGAAGCTTTCTTT.

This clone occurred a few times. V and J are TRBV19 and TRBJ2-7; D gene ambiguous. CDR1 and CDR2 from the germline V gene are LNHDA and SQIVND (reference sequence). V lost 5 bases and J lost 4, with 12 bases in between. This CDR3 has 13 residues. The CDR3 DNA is TGTGCCAGTAGTGGGCCGGGCGGTTACGAGCAGTACTTC. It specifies CASSGPGGYEQYF. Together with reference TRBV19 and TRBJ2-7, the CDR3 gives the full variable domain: DGGITQSPKYLFRKEGQNVTLSCEQNLNHDAMYWYRQDPGQGLRLIYYSQIVNDFQKGDIAEGYSVSREKKESFPLTVTSAQKNPTAFYLCASSGPGGYEQYFGPGTRLTVT.